The clone carrying this T cell receptor (beta chain) has only a few counts. With 60 Vbeta and 13 Jbeta primers, the PCR was carried out. TCRdb's copy holds only in-frame clones and misses some; the assay was immunoSEQ multiplex PCR. The sample consists of about 150,000 clones, about 9.1% of them appearing once. The data were taken from a study of cytomegalovirus exposure and HLA in healthy donors. Study context: Unique TCRs numbering some 93 million, obtained from HLA-typed donors, made up an early data release.

Despite likely unrecorded immune exposures, the donors were nominally healthy at the time of sampling. The CDR3 runs 16 residues. Looked up from germline, CDR1 is SNHLY and CDR2 is FYNNEI. Trimming stripped 4 bases from V and 0 bases from J, with 15 bases between. The chain combines TRBV2 with TRBJ1-1, with a possible D match to TRBD1 (6 bases). This TCR derives from a woman in her forties in good health and CMV-seropositive. Sequenced sample: PBMCs. CDR3 sequence reads: CASSARRGGMNTEAFF. The DNA of the CDR3 is TGTGCCAGCAGTGCGCGGAGGGGGGGTATGAACACTGAAGCTTTCTTT.